These T cell receptor beta chains were read from a single sample in a study of CD8 T cells in Susac syndrome. TCRdb itself ran the immunoSEQ multiplex PCR reads through MiXCR, one entry per CDR3 protein. The data show more than 95,000 distinct CDR3 sequences, 90% to 95% seen once. Sequencing input: CD4+ T cells from PBMCs. Every receptor here comes from a human donor with multiple sclerosis. Both conserved end residues are trimmed from each CDR3. A D gene is named only where the DNA matches it firmly. Size values are once, few and many counts, or a class for expanded clones, and some rows have none.

j_call v_call clone_size d_call cdr3_aa
TRBJ2-2 TRBV5-1 once NA ASSPEGGRTGELF
TRBJ1-6 TRBV6-5 NA TRBD1 ASSYSSPGGSYNSPLH
TRBJ2-1 TRBV12-5 NA NA ASGLVGTSYNEQF
TRBJ2-3 TRBV7-8 NA NA ASSRARGVSTDTQY
TRBJ2-7 TRBV7-9 NA TRBD1 ASSSGTGTYEQY
TRBJ1-5 TRBV7-2 NA TRBD1 ASSPRTGHNQPQH
TRBJ2-7 TRBV20-1 NA TRBD1 SASSGGEVSYEQY
TRBJ2-3 TRBV11-2 NA TRBD1 ASSGQGSDTQY
TRBJ1-2 TRBV12-3/TRBV12-4 NA NA ASSYWTRDGYT
TRBJ2-7 TRBV30 NA NA AWSRRRAEQY
TRBJ1-5 TRBV5-1 NA NA ASSLETGNQPQH
TRBJ1-6 TRBV9 NA NA ASRSSYNSPLH
TRBJ1-2 TRBV30 NA NA AWSPLAVDYGYT
TRBJ1-1 TRBV14 NA NA ASHRWNTEAF
TRBJ1-1 TRBV6-2/TRBV6-3 NA TRBD1 ASNRGTDTEAF
TRBJ2-7 TRBV7-8 NA NA ASSRNGRSYEQY
TRBJ2-3 TRBV2 NA TRBD1 ASRSQGIADTQY
TRBJ2-1 TRBV30 NA NA AWSVRGLSYNEQF
TRBJ2-1 TRBV5-1 NA TRBD1 ASSGGQVYNEQF
TRBJ1-5 TRBV12-3/TRBV12-4 NA NA ASSTSGGDQPQH
TRBJ2-1 TRBV19 NA NA ASSISGGGSYNEQF
TRBJ1-1 TRBV2 NA NA ARSSQMNTEAF
TRBJ2-2 TRBV5-4 NA TRBD1 ASSYRGRTNTGELF
TRBJ2-2 TRBV12-3/TRBV12-4 NA TRBD1 ASGRPQGTGELF
TRBJ1-5 TRBV6-6 NA NA ASSYGGGGNQPQH
TRBJ2-6 TRBV7-9 NA TRBD1 ASSPGQKSSGANVLT
TRBJ1-6 TRBV7-6 NA NA ASSPNRAGNSPLH
TRBJ2-1 TRBV15 NA TRBD1 ATSREGQGAPYNEQF
TRBJ1-1 TRBV5-1 NA NA ASSLGLGENTEAF
TRBJ1-2 TRBV29-1 NA NA SVEKGSSAAGGYT
TRBJ2-7 TRBV5-1 NA NA ASSLLRGGPYEQY
TRBJ2-3 TRBV6-6 NA TRBD1 ASSYLRQGEDTQY